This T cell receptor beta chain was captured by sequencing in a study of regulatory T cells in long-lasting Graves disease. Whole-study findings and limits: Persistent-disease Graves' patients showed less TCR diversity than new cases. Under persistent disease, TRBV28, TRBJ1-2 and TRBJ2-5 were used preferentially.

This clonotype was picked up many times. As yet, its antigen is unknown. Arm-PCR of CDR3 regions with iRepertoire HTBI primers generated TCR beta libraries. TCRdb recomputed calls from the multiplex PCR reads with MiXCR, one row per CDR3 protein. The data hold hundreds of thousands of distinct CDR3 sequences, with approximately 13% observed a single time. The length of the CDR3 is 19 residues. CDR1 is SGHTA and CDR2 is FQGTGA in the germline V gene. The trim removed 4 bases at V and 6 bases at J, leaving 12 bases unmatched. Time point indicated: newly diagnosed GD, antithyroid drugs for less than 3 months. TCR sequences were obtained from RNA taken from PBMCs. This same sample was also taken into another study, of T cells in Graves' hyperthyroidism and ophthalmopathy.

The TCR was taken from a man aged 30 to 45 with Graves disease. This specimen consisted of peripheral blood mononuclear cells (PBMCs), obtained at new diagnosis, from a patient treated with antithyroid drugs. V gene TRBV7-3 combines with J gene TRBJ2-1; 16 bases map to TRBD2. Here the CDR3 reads CASSSGTSGRAHPSNEQFF. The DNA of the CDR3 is TGTGCCAGCAGCTCCGGGACTAGCGGGAGGGCTCACCCGTCCAATGAGCAGTTCTTC.